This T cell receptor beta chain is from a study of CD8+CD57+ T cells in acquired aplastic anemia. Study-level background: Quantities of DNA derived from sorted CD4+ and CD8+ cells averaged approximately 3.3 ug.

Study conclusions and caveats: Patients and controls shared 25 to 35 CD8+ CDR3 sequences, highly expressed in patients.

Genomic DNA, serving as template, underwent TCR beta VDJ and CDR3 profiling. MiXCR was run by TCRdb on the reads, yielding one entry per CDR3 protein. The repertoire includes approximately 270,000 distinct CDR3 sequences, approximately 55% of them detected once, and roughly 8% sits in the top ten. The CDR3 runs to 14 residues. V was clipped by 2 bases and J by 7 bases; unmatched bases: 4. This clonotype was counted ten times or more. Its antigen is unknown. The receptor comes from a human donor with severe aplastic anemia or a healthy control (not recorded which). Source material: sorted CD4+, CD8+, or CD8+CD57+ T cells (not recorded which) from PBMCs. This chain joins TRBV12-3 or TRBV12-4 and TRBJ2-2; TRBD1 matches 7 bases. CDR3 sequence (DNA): TGTGCCAGCAGTTTAATTGACAGGGACGGGGAGCTGTTTTTT. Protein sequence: CASSLIDRDGELFF.